Shown below are 27 T cell receptor beta chains from a single sample sequenced in a study of graft-versus-host responses after intestinal transplantation. Method: immunoSEQ multiplex PCR; TCRdb's copy keeps in-frame clones and lacks some. The data hold fewer than 25,000 clones, with less than 60% observed a single time. Sequences were derived from alloreactive CD4+ T cells from a mixed lymphocyte reaction culture, sampled before intestinal transplant. Subset of the sample: CFSE-low proliferating T cells sorted from roughly six-day pre-transplant mixed lymphocyte reaction (GvH or HvG direction). The source is a human patient who received an intestinal transplant.

This clone showed up just a few times. The chain uses TRBV9 and TRBJ2-1; TRBD2 matches 12 bases. The CDR3 runs 15 residues. The V segment lost 0 bases and the J segment 7 bases; nucleotides outside the gene matches: 2. CDR1 is SGDLS and CDR2 is YYNGEE in the germline V gene. CDR3 in DNA: TGTGCCAGCAGCGTAGGGCTAGCGGGGGGGAATGAGCAGTTCTTC. Its protein is CASSVGLAGGNEQFF.

The table lists this clone with a few counts. The genes are TRBV9 and TRBJ2-1; 7 positions agree with TRBD1. V was clipped by 3 bases and J by 1 base; unmatched bases: 4. Germline V gives CDR1 SGDLS, CDR2 YYNGEE. The CDR3 is 15 amino acids. The CDR3 coding sequence is TGTGCCAGCAGCGAGACAGGGAGTTCCTACAATGAGCAGTTCTTC. Protein: CASSETGSSYNEQFF.

The CDR3 reads CASSLGLRATQYF. In DNA form, the CDR3 reads TGTGCCAGCAGCTTAGGACTACGTGCGACCCAGTACTTC. The V gene is TRBV7-2, the J gene TRBJ2-5, with TRBD2 as a possible D gene (5 bases). Germline-derived CDR1 and CDR2 are SGHTA and FQGNSA. V lost 1 base, J lost 7 bases, and 10 bases lay in between. The CDR3 is 13 amino acids.

V gene TRBV18 combines with J gene TRBJ2-7, with D unresolved. V gave up 4 bases and J gave up 4 bases, with 14 bases separating them. The CDR3 contains 14 residues. Per germline, CDR1 KGHSH and CDR2 LQKENI. The CDR3 loop reads CASSLSRLVYEQYF. The CDR3 nucleotides are TGTGCCAGCTCACTATCGAGACTGGTGTACGAGCAGTACTTC.

This rearrangement joins TRBV7-9 to TRBJ2-7; 7 bases match TRBD1. The CDR3 covers 15 residues. Looked up from germline, CDR1 is SEHNR and CDR2 is FQNEAQ (reference sequence). The trim removed 5 bases at V and 3 bases at J, leaving 10 bases unmatched. As DNA, the CDR3 is TGTGCCAGCAGCGCCCAACAGGGGCCCCACTACGAGCAGTACTTC. Encoded protein: CASSAQQGPHYEQYF. Variable domain in full (rest from reference TRBV7-9 and TRBJ2-7): DTGVSQNPRHKITKRGQNVTFRCDPISEHNRLYWYRQTLGQGPEFLTYFQNEAQLEKSRLLSDRFSAERPKGSFSTLEIQRTEQGDSAMYLCASSAQQGPHYEQYFGPGTRLTVT.

This clone was found a few times. The rearrangement uses TRBV12-5 and TRBJ2-3; D unresolved. The V end was cut by 6 bases, the J end by 6 bases, with 10 bases between. CDR3 length equals 12 residues. CDR1 is LGHNT, CDR2 FRNRAP, per germline. CDR3 coding DNA: TGTGCTAGTGGCCCGATCGCGGATACGCAGTATTTT. This sequence encodes CASGPIADTQYF.

The gene calls are TRBV6-6 and TRBJ1-6; possibly TRBD1 for D (5 bases). This CDR3 contains 15 residues. V was pared by 5 bases and J by 7 bases, with 15 bases between. Germline CDR1 is MNHNY and CDR2 is SVGAGI (reference sequence). In DNA form, the CDR3 reads TGTGCCAGCAGTAACCGGGACGGACTAAATTCACCCCTCCACTTT. Its protein product is CASSNRDGLNSPLHF.

The chain uses TRBV18 and TRBJ1-1; D is possibly TRBD1 (5 bases). Germline V CDR1 and CDR2: KGHSH, LQKENI. V lost 4 bases to trimming and J lost 1 base, with 13 bases between them. The CDR3 is made up of 15 amino acids. The CDR3 sequence: CASSQGAPSNTEAFF. The CDR3 coding sequence is TGTGCCAGCTCACAAGGGGCCCCCTCGAACACTGAAGCTTTCTTT.

This clone occurred once. The gene calls are TRBV21-1 and TRBJ1-3; the table's TRBD1 call for D was not verified on the DNA. TRBV21-1 is an annotated pseudogene. The CDR3 runs 17 residues. CDR3 residues: CASSKGSTGAPGNTIYF. DNA for the CDR3: TGTGCCAGCAGCAAAGGCAGTACAGGGGCGCCTGGAAACACCATATATTTT.

The rearrangement uses TRBV7-2 and TRBJ1-6, with 7 bases fitting TRBD1. CDR1 is SGHTA and CDR2 is FQGNSA in the germline V gene. J was trimmed by 9 bases and V by 2 bases; bases with no gene match: 7. The CDR3 runs to 15 residues. The CDR3 loop is CASSLLSRGLSPLHF. In DNA, the CDR3 is TGTGCCAGCAGCTTACTGTCAAGGGGGCTTTCACCCCTCCACTTT. The variable domain in full, with the rest retrieved from reference TRBV7-2 and TRBJ1-6, is GAGVSQSPSNKVTEKGKDVELRCDPISGHTALYWYRQSLGQGLEFLIYFQGNSAPDKSGLPSDRFSAERTGGSVSTLTIQRTQQEDSAVYLCASSLLSRGLSPLHFGNGTRLTVT.

This clone was seen only once. The V call is TRBV18, the J call TRBJ1-1, with 7 bases aligning to TRBD1. Trimming at V came to 3 bases and at J to 5 bases, leaving 6 bases not matched to a gene. CDR1 is KGHSH, CDR2 LQKENI, per germline. CDR3 length: 14 residues. The CDR3 nucleotides are TGTGCCAGCTCACCCCTGACAGGGAGAACTGAAGCTTTCTTT. Translation gives CASSPLTGRTEAFF.

V and J are TRBV18 and TRBJ2-5; D remains ambiguous. This CDR3 comprises 14 residues. Germline loops: CDR1 KGHSH, CDR2 LQKENI. Trimming removed 3 bases at V and 1 base at J, with 9 bases between. The CDR3 loop is CASSPLPGQETQYF. The CDR3 DNA is TGTGCCAGCTCACCTCTTCCGGGCCAAGAGACCCAGTACTTC.

This clone showed up just once. The CDR3 DNA is TGCGCCAGCAGCTTGGTCGGAGGCCTAGCGGGAGAAGAGACCCAGTACTTC. It specifies CASSLVGGLAGEETQYF. The chain couples TRBV5-1 to TRBJ2-5; TRBD2 matches 10 bases. From germline, CDR1 is SGHRS and CDR2 YFSETQ. With V trimmed by 0 bases and J by 3 bases, 8 bases remained unmatched. This CDR3 has 17 amino acids.

The V gene is TRBV5-1, the J gene TRBJ2-7; perhaps TRBD1 as D (5 bases). The CDR3 is 14 residues long. CDR1 and CDR2 from the germline V gene are SGHRS and YFSETQ. Trimming left V 3 bases short and J 5 bases short, with 15 bases between. This chain's CDR3 is CASSSTVRSDEQYF. The CDR3 DNA follows: TGCGCCAGCAGCTCGACAGTTAGGTCGGACGAGCAGTACTTC.

The chain couples TRBV7-2 to TRBJ2-3; 8 nucleotides match TRBD1. V was clipped by 2 bases and J by 4 bases; unmatched bases: 8. Germline V gene sequence: CDR1 SGHTA, CDR2 FQGNSA. The CDR3 consists of 16 residues. CDR3 sequence: CASSLSSAGGPDTQYF. The CDR3 DNA sequence: TGTGCCAGCAGCTTATCCTCGGCAGGGGGCCCAGATACGCAGTATTTT.

This rearrangement joins TRBV7-3 to TRBJ1-2; D gene ambiguous. Trimming took off 1 base at V and 8 bases at J, with 5 bases between the two ends. The CDR3 covers 11 residues. The germline V gene has CDR1 SGHTA and CDR2 FQGTGA. The CDR3 DNA is TGTGCCAGCAGCTTAAGGGAGGGCTACACCTTC. Residues: CASSLREGYTF.

The rearrangement links TRBV21-1 to TRBJ2-1; the listed D gene, TRBD2, was not tested against the DNA. TRBV21-1 is classified as a pseudogene. The CDR3 has 18 amino acids. The CDR3 DNA is TGTGCCAGCAGCAAAGATTACGGCACCGTGCGGGGTCCCGATGAGCAGTTCTTC. Amino acids: CASSKDYGTVRGPDEQFF.

The sample holds a few counts of this clone. The genes are TRBV4-2 and TRBJ2-1; 9 nucleotides align to TRBD2. Germline V CDR1 and CDR2: LGHNA, YNFKEQ. Trimming took 1 base from V and 9 from J; bases not matched to a gene: 13. The CDR3 runs to 17 residues. In nucleotides, the CDR3 is TGTGCCAGCAGCCAAGGGGTTGTAGCGGGAGCCGGCGGTGAGCAGTTCTTC. Residues: CASSQGVVAGAGGEQFF.

J is TRBJ2-1 and V is TRBV5-1, with 10 bases lining up with TRBD2. The CDR3 has 14 residues. Trimming at V came to 6 bases and at J to 7 bases, leaving 7 bases not matched to a gene. The germline V gene encodes CDR1 SGHRS and CDR2 YFSETQ. The CDR3 DNA is TGCGCCAGCAAGAGCGGGGGGGCCTGGAATGAGCAGTTCTTC. Protein: CASKSGGAWNEQFF.

The gene calls are TRBV10-2 and TRBJ1-2; 7 bases match TRBD1. The CDR3 contains 15 residues. Germline trimming cut 2 bases from V and 4 bases from J; bases unmatched to any gene: 7. Germline assignment: CDR1 WSHSY and CDR2 SAAADI. CDR3 DNA: TGCGCCAGCAGTGAGCCCTGGGACAGAACCTATGGCTACACCTTC. It translates to CASSEPWDRTYGYTF.

Here the CDR3 reads CASSGSSPDEQYF. The CDR3 region has the DNA TGTGCCAGCAGCGGGAGTAGTCCGGACGAGCAGTACTTC. This chain uses TRBV5-6 with TRBJ2-7; weak D call: TRBD2 (5 bases). Trimming pared 4 bases from V and 5 bases from J, leaving 13 bases between. The CDR3 has 13 amino acids. Germline assignment: CDR1 SGHDT and CDR2 YYEEEE. Supplemented by reference TRBV5-6 and TRBJ2-7, the full variable domain reads DAGVTQSPTHLIKTRGQQVTLRCSPKSGHDTVSWYQQALGQGPQFIFQYYEEEERQRGNFPDRFSGHQFPNYSSELNVNALLLGDSALYLCASSGSSPDEQYFGPGTRLTVT.

The genes are TRBV11-3 and TRBJ2-2; D is perhaps TRBD2 (7 bases). Trimming shortened V by 5 bases and J by 0 bases, and 10 bases separated the two germline ends. Germline lookup yields CDR1 SGHNT and CDR2 YENEEA. This CDR3 spans 15 amino acids. CDR3 sequence reads: CASSPGGPNTGELFF. The CDR3 DNA follows: TGTGCCAGCAGCCCCGGGGGGCCGAACACCGGGGAGCTGTTTTTT.

J is TRBJ2-7 and V is TRBV18; D is perhaps TRBD1 (5 bases). This CDR3 spans 13 amino acids. CDR1 is KGHSH and CDR2 is LQKENI in the germline V gene. V lost 3 bases and J 4 bases, leaving 10 bases between the germline ends. CDR3 in DNA: TGTGCCAGCTCACCGTCTAGGGGATACGAGCAGTACTTC. This encodes CASSPSRGYEQYF.

The CDR3 DNA follows: TGTGCCAGCAGTCTATACCGGGACACAATTTCCCCCGAGCAGTACTTC. It codes for CASSLYRDTISPEQYF. This chain links TRBV6-6 with TRBJ2-7; perhaps TRBD1 as D (6 bases). Trimming pared 5 bases from V and 6 bases from J, leaving 23 bases between. Germline V lookup: CDR1 MNHNY, CDR2 SVGAGI (reference sequence). This CDR3 comprises 16 residues.

This clone was found a few times. The chain uses TRBV29-1 and TRBJ1-1, with unresolved D. The V end was cut by 4 bases, the J end by 4 bases, with 16 bases between. The germline CDR1 and CDR2 sequences are SQVTM and ANQGSEA. The CDR3 contains 14 residues. The CDR3 sequence: CSVVVGSLGTEAFF. The DNA for the CDR3 is TGCAGCGTTGTAGTGGGGAGTTTGGGCACTGAAGCTTTCTTT.

This rearrangement joins TRBV29-1 to TRBJ1-3; a weak D match, TRBD1 (6 bases). The CDR3 covers 14 residues. V gave up 6 bases and J gave up 0 bases, with 12 bases separating them. Germline assignment: CDR1 SQVTM and CDR2 ANQGSEA. The CDR3 protein is CSVPGQISGNTIYF. CDR3 DNA: TGCAGCGTCCCAGGACAGATCTCTGGAAACACCATATATTTT.

The V gene is TRBV6-1, the J gene TRBJ1-1; no definite D call. The germline gives CDR1 MNHNS, CDR2 SASEGT. Trimming stripped 0 bases from V and 8 bases from J, with 13 bases between. The CDR3 runs to 14 residues. The CDR3 DNA follows: TGTGCCAGCAGTGAAGCATTGGCGGCAAGGGAAGCTTTCTTT. Amino acid sequence: CASSEALAAREAFF.